This is a list of T cell receptor beta chains from one sample in a study of shared clonotypes between healthy human individuals. Assay used: immunoSEQ multiplex PCR; TCRdb lists only in-frame clones, some missing. In the table there are more than 2 million clones, approximately 95% of which are singletons. Material for sequencing was naive CD4+ T cells sorted from blood. These receptor sequences come from a man in his late teens or twenties in good health. Both conserved end residues are part of each CDR3. The D gene is left open where the match is weak. Clone size, where shown, is once, few, many, or a class for clones that have expanded.

J | size | V | D | DNA | CDR3
TRBJ1-2 | NA | TRBV5-1 | NA | TGCGCCAGCAGCTTTGGGGCCCTTTCGTCGTCGACCCTGATCTATGGCTACACCTTC | CASSFGALSSSTLIYGYTF
TRBJ2-3 | NA | TRBV5-1 | NA | TGCGCCAGCAGCTTCGAGGCGGGGGCGTGGGATACGCAGTATTTT | CASSFEAGAWDTQYF
TRBJ1-6 | NA | TRBV6-6 | NA | TGTGCCAGCAGCCCACCCCCAAATTCACCCCTCCACTTT | CASSPPPNSPLHF
TRBJ1-4 | NA | TRBV18 | NA | TGTGCCAGCTCCCCCGGTCTTGGTAACTCGGAAAAACTGTTTTTT | CASSPGLGNSEKLFF
TRBJ2-4 | NA | TRBV30 | TRBD2 | TGTGCCTGGAGTGTAGTGACTAGCGGGGGCAAAAACATTCAGTACTTC | CAWSVVTSGGKNIQYF
TRBJ1-2 | NA | TRBV7-9 | TRBD1 | TGTGCCAGCAGCCGACAGGGAAGGGCGGATGGCTACACCTTC | CASSRQGRADGYTF
TRBJ1-1 | NA | TRBV7-9 | NA | TGTGCCAGCAGCCAGGGACTTCTCACTGAAGCTTTCTTT | CASSQGLLTEAFF
TRBJ1-4 | NA | TRBV5-1 | TRBD1 | TGCGCCAGCAGCCGACAGGGGACAACTAATGAAAAACTGTTTTTT | CASSRQGTTNEKLFF
TRBJ2-1 | once | TRBV30 | NA | TGTGCCTGGAGCACCATTCAAGGGGATCGCAATGAGCAGTTCTTC | CAWSTIQGDRNEQFF
TRBJ1-1 | NA | TRBV29-1 | NA | TGCAGCGTGACCGACGTTCTCTCTGAAGCTTTCTTT | CSVTDVLSEAFF
TRBJ2-1 | NA | TRBV6-7 | NA | TGTGCCACCCAGGGTGAGCAGTTCTTC | CATQGEQFF
TRBJ2-5 | NA | TRBV30 | NA | TGTGCCTGGAGTGTAGAACCCCCGGGGACCCAGTACTTC | CAWSVEPPGTQYF
TRBJ1-5 | NA | TRBV2 | TRBD1 | TGTGCCAGCAGTGAATGGGGACAGGGCCCCAATCAGCCCCAGCATTTT | CASSEWGQGPNQPQHF
TRBJ2-7 | once | TRBV15 | NA | TGTGCCACCAGCAGAGAGAAGTTTGGCGAGCAGTACTTC | CATSREKFGEQYF
TRBJ2-5 | NA | TRBV28 | NA | TGTGCCAGCAGTCCCCGAGGCGATTTCGAGGAGACCCAGTACTTC | CASSPRGDFEETQYF
TRBJ1-2 | NA | TRBV5-6 | NA | TGTGCCAGCAGCTTGATCGGGGCGCTTGGCTACACCTTC | CASSLIGALGYTF
TRBJ2-2 | NA | TRBV5-1 | NA | TGCGCCACCCGACCCCGGCTGGCGGGGGCCGGGGCCGGGGAGCTGTTTTTT | CATRPRLAGAGAGELFF
TRBJ1-3 | NA | TRBV30 | NA | TGTGCCTGGAGTTACTCGGGAAACACCATATATTTT | CAWSYSGNTIYF
TRBJ2-7 | NA | TRBV12-2 | NA | TGTGCAAGTCGCTTAGTAGAGGGATTTAGCGAAGGAGAGGCCTACGAGCAGTACTTC | CASRLVEGFSEGEAYEQYF
TRBJ1-6 | NA | TRBV6-5 | NA | TGTGCCAGCAGTTACTTTTCGGGGGCACAAAGTTCACCCCTCCACTTT | CASSYFSGAQSSPLHF
TRBJ2-5 | NA | TRBV11-2 | TRBD1 | TGTGCCAGCAGCTTCGACAGGGGGCTGGGTAAGACCCAGTACTTC | CASSFDRGLGKTQYF
TRBJ2-1 | NA | TRBV9 | TRBD2 | TGTGCCAGCAGCGTAGACCCGCTAGCGGGGGGCCAGGCGCGGCGGAATGAGCAGTTCTTC | CASSVDPLAGGQARRNEQFF
TRBJ1-4 | many | TRBV30 | NA | TGTGCCTGGGGGACAACTAATGAAAAACTGTTTTTT | CAWGTTNEKLFF
TRBJ1-1 | NA | TRBV10-3 | TRBD1 | TGTGCCATCACCCTCGGACAGGGGGGAACTGAAGCTTTCTTT | CAITLGQGGTEAFF
TRBJ1-2 | NA | TRBV2 | NA | TGTGCCAGCAGTGACAAGGCCATGAACTATGGCTACACCTTC | CASSDKAMNYGYTF
TRBJ1-5 | NA | TRBV19 | TRBD1 | TGTGCCAGTAGGAACGACAGGGCGGACTATCAGCCCCAGCATTTT | CASRNDRADYQPQHF
TRBJ2-5 | NA | TRBV5-1 | TRBD1 | TGCGCCAGCAGCTCGGCCGGGACAGGGAGCGAGACCCAGTACTTC | CASSSAGTGSETQYF
TRBJ1-2 | NA | TRBV7-2 | TRBD1 | TGTGCCAGCACTCGGGACAGGGCACAGAACTATGGCTACACCTTC | CASTRDRAQNYGYTF
TRBJ2-5 | NA | TRBV2 | NA | TGTGCCAGCAGCTCCGACAGGACTCAAGAGACCCAGTACTTC | CASSSDRTQETQYF
TRBJ2-5 | NA | TRBV7-2 | TRBD2 | TGTGCCAGCAGCTTAGGACTAGCGGAAGAGACCCAGTACTTC | CASSLGLAEETQYF
TRBJ2-7 | few | TRBV28 | TRBD1 | TGTGCCAGCAGTAGGGGGCGTCTCTACGAGCAGTACTTC | CASSRGRLYEQYF
TRBJ1-1 | NA | TRBV5-1 | NA | TGCGCCAGCAGCTTGGACTCTCCAGAGAGGAACACTGAAGCTTTCTTT | CASSLDSPERNTEAFF
TRBJ1-1 | once | TRBV30 | NA | TGTGCCTGGAGTGTTAGGGCAGGGAACACTGAAGCTTTCTTT | CAWSVRAGNTEAFF
TRBJ1-4 | NA | TRBV2 | NA | TGTGCCAGCCTCGGTGGGTGGGAAAAACTGTTTTTT | CASLGGWEKLFF
TRBJ2-3 | once | TRBV27 | NA | TGTGCCAGCAGTGGAGCGGGTGTTGCAGATACGCAGTATTTT | CASSGAGVADTQYF
TRBJ2-7 | NA | TRBV4-3 | TRBD1 | TGCGCCAGCAGCCAATTTACAGGGGGCACCTACGAGCAGTACTTC | CASSQFTGGTYEQYF
TRBJ1-1 | once | TRBV5-1 | NA | TGCGCCAGCAGCTTAACAGTGAACACTGAAGCTTTCTTT | CASSLTVNTEAFF
TRBJ2-7 | NA | TRBV7-8 | NA | TGTGCCAGCAGCTTAGCGGGGCGGATTTATGGGGACGAGCAGTACTTC | CASSLAGRIYGDEQYF
TRBJ2-2 | NA | TRBV28 | NA | TGTGCCAGCAGTTTGGTTACAGGCCCCGGGGAGCTGTTTTTT | CASSLVTGPGELFF
TRBJ2-2 | NA | TRBV6-1 | TRBD2 | TGTGCCAGCAGTGAACCCATAACCAGCGGGAGGGAGCTGTTTTTT | CASSEPITSGRELFF
TRBJ2-7 | NA | TRBV19 | NA | TGTGCCAGTAGTATAGACAGGGATCGATACGAGCAGTACTTC | CASSIDRDRYEQYF
TRBJ2-7 | NA | TRBV6-5 | NA | TGTGCCAGCAGTTACGCAGGGGTGGACGAGCAGTACTTC | CASSYAGVDEQYF
TRBJ2-3 | NA | TRBV5-1 | NA | TGCGCCAGCAGCTTGCGGGGGGCAACAGATACGCAGTATTTT | CASSLRGATDTQYF
TRBJ2-3 | NA | TRBV30 | NA | TGTGCCTGGAGTGTTTCGGGGGGCAGCACAGATACGCAGTATTTT | CAWSVSGGSTDTQYF
TRBJ1-1 | NA | TRBV27 | NA | TGTGCCAGCAGTCCCGGTGCGGGAGTGAACACTGAAGCTTTCTTT | CASSPGAGVNTEAFF
TRBJ2-7 | NA | TRBV21-1 | NA | TGTGCCAGCAGCAACCGGGACAGGGGAGGCGAGCAGTACTTC | CASSNRDRGGEQYF
TRBJ2-7 | NA | TRBV5-8 | TRBD2 | TGTGCCTCTGGGCGGCCTAGCGGATCCTACGAGCAGTACTTC | CASGRPSGSYEQYF
TRBJ2-5 | NA | TRBV7-2 | NA | TGTGCCAGCAGCGAAGCCGGGACTGCCCAGACCCAGTACTTC | CASSEAGTAQTQYF
TRBJ2-3 | NA | TRBV14 | NA | TGTGCCAGCAGCCGATTGCCGGGCGGTACGCAGTATTTT | CASSRLPGGTQYF